This TCR beta chain was sequenced for a study of shared clonotypes between healthy human individuals (dated by TCRdb to 2020 to 2022). About the study as a whole: A couple of women and three men aged 18 to 49 years were included in the cohort. To estimate repertoire size and how much clonotypes are shared between individuals, the study performed deep sequencing of blood TCR repertoires from about five healthy adults. For each donor, CD4 naive and CD4 memory were each run on three plates, CD8 naive on two plates, and CD8 memory on one plate. Per donor, leukapheresis produced somewhere between about 0.9 and 9.5 billion PBMCs. Libraries were prepared and TCR repertoires were sequenced by different laboratories using diverse techniques, in order to increase sequencing depth and limit assay-specific biases.

For the CD8 naive samples, CD45RO-negative cells were positively selected for CCR7, yielding a CD45RA+CCR7+ population from which TemRA cells were excluded. Donors were healthy HIV-negative adults with no recently reported acute infections or vaccinations. Only Caucasian adults living in Nashville, Tennessee, USA were represented among the donors. After blood collection by leukapheresis, PBMCs were isolated using Ficoll-Histopaque density gradient centrifugation and then cryopreserved in the vapor phase of liquid nitrogen. Analytical flow cytometry was used to check the purity and quantity of every magnetically sorted T cell population. Genomic DNA was isolated from every sorted fraction and measured by UV absorbance on a Nanodrop 2000c. From the germline V gene (reference sequence), CDR1 is MNHEY and CDR2 is SMNVEV. The CDR3 starts with the cysteine, ends with the phenylalanine, and has 19 residues. Only the CDR3 portion is preserved as DNA: 57 bases, with reading frame beginning at the first base. Trimming takes 5 bases off V and 5 bases off J; junction bases not matched to a gene: 23.

As for this clone: There is no known antigen for this receptor. The record has no base qualities; no much larger clone is one base away.

Points the paper makes about the study in general: Sharing across a handful of donors was observed for roughly 5% of naive CD4, 3% to 3.5% of naive CD8, over 2% of memory CD4, and roughly 0.43% of memory CD8 clonotypes. Larger estimated clonotype richness was generally found for naive subsets than for memory subsets. Pairwise subsampling led to the expectation that sequencing depth would affect the degree of clonotype sharing among donors. Sampling was restricted to blood, and TCR repertoires in tissues likely differ from the TCR repertoires found in blood. Incomplete sequencing was indicated by rarefaction of sorted-subset datasets, despite the large sequencing depth. Compared with non-shared clonotypes, the clonotypes found in all four sorted-subset donors had higher generation probabilities. Because the study included only a small number of donors, the genetic and exposure-history diversity represented was limited.

Using the deep immunoSEQ assay, multiplex PCR amplified TCR CDR3 regions from genomic DNA. For each cell subset, the extracted genomic DNA was distributed evenly across all wells of several immunoSEQ 96-well plates, and each plate served as one replicate. For sorted subsets, about 200 ng genomic DNA, equal to some 28,000 T cell genomes, was loaded into each replicate PCR. The purified libraries were quantified using a Qubit 3.0 fluorometer, sized with a Bioanalyzer 2100, and then quantified again using the KAPA Library Quantification kit. A separate single-read 150-cycle Illumina NextSeq 550 flow cell was used to sequence each immunoSEQ 96-well plate. Per the source publication's procedure: Because the immunoSEQ output held only junctional sequences and lacked quality scores, the filtering could not match the filtering applied to full-length reads. Sequences were annotated with PyIR, a Python wrapper for IgBLAST v1.9, using IMGT germline references to assign V/J genes and CDR3. Reads were filtered out if the reads had weak V/J assignments (E-value above 1e-6), no CDR3, stop codons, out-of-frame junctions, or ambiguous translated residues. V3J clonotypes were defined as sequences sharing the same inferred V gene, J gene, and CDR3 amino acid sequence. The percentage overlap between two repertoires was calculated by dividing the number of shared unique clonotypes by the size of the smaller repertoire. Repertoire richness was assessed with RTK rarefaction, the Chao1 estimator, and Recon v2.1 estimates of unobserved clonotypes. For all TCRbeta clonotypes obtained by the gDNA method from a handful of donors, generation probabilities were computed with OLGA. The source is immuneACCESS, and TCRdb retained only in-frame sequences with V and J called. Part of the clones is not carried over; for the studies checked, unresolved V genes explain less than half of this, and the remainder is unexplained. The D gene and trimming were derived from the DNA, and the V and J assignments and clone size from that table. The sample data list a few hundred thousand clones, and 95% to 96% of these were observed just once. Of the sample, roughly 0.1% is held by the ten largest clones.

The source of this sequence is a woman aged 25 to 39 in good health. The material sequenced was naive CD8+ T cells sorted from blood. In light of the paper, this sample's cell subset or site label describes: CD45RA+CCR7+. This chain is built from TRBV27 and TRBJ1-2, and 7 bases in between align with TRBD1. The nucleotide sequence is TGTGCCAGCAGTCCATACCCCCGGGGACAGCCAAACGGAGGGTATGGCTACACCTTC. Translation gives CASSPYPRGQPNGGYGYTF.